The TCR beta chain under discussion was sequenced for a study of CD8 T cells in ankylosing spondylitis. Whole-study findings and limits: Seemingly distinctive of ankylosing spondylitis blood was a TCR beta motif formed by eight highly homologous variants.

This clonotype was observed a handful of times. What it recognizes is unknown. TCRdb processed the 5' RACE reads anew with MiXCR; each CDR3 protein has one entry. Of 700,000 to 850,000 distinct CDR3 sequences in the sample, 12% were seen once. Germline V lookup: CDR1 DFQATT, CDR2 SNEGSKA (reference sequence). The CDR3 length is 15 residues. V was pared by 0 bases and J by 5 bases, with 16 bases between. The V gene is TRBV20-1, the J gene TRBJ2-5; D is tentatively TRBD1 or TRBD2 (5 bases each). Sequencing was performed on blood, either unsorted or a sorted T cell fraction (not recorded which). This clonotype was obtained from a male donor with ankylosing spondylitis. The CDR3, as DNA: TGCAGTGCTAGAGATCCACTGAGGGGCAGGGAGACCCAGTACTTC. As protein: CSARDPLRGRETQYF.